The count of the clone carrying this TCR beta chain is one. These data are taken from a study of blood T cell repertoires in COVID-19. Study-level information: Sites across the United States, Italy and Spain contributed samples from acute and convalescent COVID-19. T cells, B-cell-depleted T cells, or PBMCs provided the cDNA or gDNA that served as material.

In the original workflow: Estimation of nucleated cell counts was performed using reference gene primer amplification. The data were produced by immunoSEQ multiplex PCR, yet TCRdb's version contains in-frame clones alone and is incomplete. Clone size and the V and J calls come from that table; the DNA yielded D and trimming. The sample holds 200,000 or so clones, 80% to 90% seen once. The sequenced sample was peripheral blood. The clonotype originates from a human donor with active or convalescent COVID-19. The donor label of this sample is uncertain.

The chain's CDR3 is CASSSSLARGNYGYTF. The CDR3, as DNA: TGTGCCAGCAGTTCGTCCCTGGCCCGAGGGAACTATGGCTACACCTTC. The chain joins TRBV28 to TRBJ1-2; D gene uncertain. Trimming removed 4 bases from V and 2 bases from J, with 17 bases in between. This CDR3 comprises 16 residues. The germline CDR1 and CDR2 sequences are MDHEN and SYDVKM.